The clone carrying this T cell receptor (beta chain) was seen only a few times. Antigen specificity is unknown. The CDR3 length is 13 residues. The germline V gene has CDR1 SEHNR and CDR2 FQNEAQ (reference sequence). Trimming left V 1 base short and J 7 bases short, with 11 bases between. This sample stems from a study of blood T cells in healthy people across ages. PCR was performed a second time for about 7 to 12 cycles using a sample-barcoded 5' primer and a J-beta primer mix. Each cDNA molecule was tagged by a template-switch adaptor with 12 random nucleotides. MiXCR, applied by TCRdb to the 5' RACE reads, yields one record per CDR3 protein. The table has around 970,000 distinct CDR3 sequences, roughly half seen once. Findings and limits, study-wide: Investigators treated diversity estimates from one million T cells as underestimates. The CMV status of each donor remained undetermined, and this could have confounded shifts in expanded clonotypes.

Healthy Caucasian individuals from Russia aged roughly 6 to 100 were enrolled as donors. What was sequenced was blood. This chain uses TRBV7-9 with TRBJ2-7; a possible D gene is TRBD2 (5 bases). The receptor comes from a woman between 55 and 75 years old in good health. CDR3 in DNA: TGTGCCAGCAGCTTAGGTTCCCCGGGGGAGCAGTACTTC. Amino acid sequence: CASSLGSPGEQYF.